The clone carrying this T cell receptor (beta chain) was detected many times. Its cognate antigen is unknown. This entry comes from a study of T cells after yellow fever vaccination. General observations from the study: Just a small share of clonotypes turned up in the CD4 compartment as well as the CD8 compartment. A weaker but faster secondary response was observed, peaking on day 5 versus 15. Most clones from primary vaccination resurfaced after the booster (approximately 95% CD4, 88% CD8).

TCRdb reanalysed the 5' RACE reads using MiXCR and keeps one entry per CDR3 protein. The sample shows about 220,000 distinct CDR3 sequences, more than 6.5% of them seen only once. This TCR was recovered from a young man who received the YFV17D yellow fever vaccine. Sample: CD4+ T cells sorted from PBMCs, taken on the day of the yellow fever booster vaccination.

The CDR3 nucleotides read TGTGCCAGCAGCCCCGGGGGGAGGAGTGGCTACACCTTC. Amino acids: CASSPGGRSGYTF. The chain couples TRBV12-3 or TRBV12-4 to TRBJ1-2; D may be TRBD1 (5 bases). Trimming cost V 6 bases and J 7 bases, with 15 bases left between them. CDR3 length: 13 residues.